These 19 T cell receptor beta chains came from one sample sequenced in a study of T cells in Graves' hyperthyroidism and ophthalmopathy. From RNA transcripts, TCR beta CDR3 regions were amplified. HTBI primers were used for first-round RT-PCR of the TCR CDR3. Using its own MiXCR run on the multiplex PCR reads, TCRdb lists one record per CDR3 protein. The repertoire includes some 500,000 distinct CDR3 sequences, 15% to 20% of them detected once, and approximately 32% sits in the top ten. The sequencing sample was made of blood. The receptors here all came from a woman aged 25 to 39 with Graves' ophthalmopathy.

The gene calls are TRBV4-3 and TRBJ1-4; D not resolved. The CDR3 totals 15 residues. Between the trimmed V and J ends, which lost 0 bases and 7 bases, there was a span of 12 bases. Germline V CDR1 and CDR2: LGHNA, YSLEER. CDR3 sequence (DNA): TGCGCCAGCAGCCAAGATTTGGCCCCTCGTGAAAAACTGTTTTTT. Amino acid sequence: CASSQDLAPREKLFF.

This clonotype was observed at least ten times. The V gene is TRBV4-2, the J gene TRBJ2-5, with D possibly matching TRBD2 (6 bases). Per the germline V gene, CDR1 is LGHNA and CDR2 is YNFKEQ. The CDR3 length is 15 residues. Between the trimmed V and J ends, which lost 6 bases and 5 bases, there was a span of 19 bases. CDR3 DNA sequence: TGTGCCAGCAGACTTGATAGACTAGGTCTTGAGACCCAGTACTTC. Its protein product is CASRLDRLGLETQYF.

This clonotype was found many times. The J gene is TRBJ2-3, the V gene TRBV11-2, with D hard to call. Germline V gives CDR1 SGHAT, CDR2 FQNNGV. V was clipped by 2 bases and J by 6 bases, with 9 bases between them. CDR3 length: 13 residues. Written as DNA, the CDR3 is TGTGCCAGCAGCTTAATCCCCCCCGATACGCAGTATTTT. Its translation: CASSLIPPDTQYF.

There are many counts of this clonotype. This chain links TRBV28 with TRBJ1-2; tentatively, D is TRBD1 (5 bases). The germline gives CDR1 MDHEN, CDR2 SYDVKM. The CDR3 spans 14 residues. V was shortened by 2 bases and J by 3 bases, with 10 bases between the two germline ends. The CDR3 reads CASSLTQEHYGYTF. The CDR3 nucleotides read TGTGCCAGCAGTTTAACACAGGAACACTATGGCTACACCTTC.

This clonotype was found many times. CDR3 in amino acids: CSASSGRVEQYF. CDR3 nucleotides: TGCAGTGCTAGTAGCGGGAGGGTCGAGCAGTATTTT. The chain has TRBV20-1 and TRBJ2-3; 11 nucleotides match TRBD2. There are 12 residues in the CDR3. V dropped 3 bases and J dropped 11; count of bases not matched to a gene: 4. Germline V CDR1 and CDR2: DFQATT, SNEGSKA (reference sequence).

This clonotype has at least ten counts. This chain uses TRBV2 with TRBJ2-7; maybe TRBD2 (5 bases). Germline V gene lookup returns CDR1 SNHLY and CDR2 FYNNEI. CDR3 length equals 14 residues. V gave up 8 bases and J gave up 4 bases, with 18 bases separating them. The CDR3 DNA sequence: TGTGCCAGCCGGAGGAGCGGCGGCGAGTACGAGCAGTACTTC. Its protein is CASRRSGGEYEQYF.

This clonotype was recorded at least ten times. This chain joins TRBV12-3 or TRBV12-4 and TRBJ2-1; D is unresolved. The CDR3 is 14 residues long. Trimming shortened V by 1 base and J by 6 bases, and 10 bases separated the two germline ends. The CDR3: CASSLGGIPNEQFF. In DNA, the CDR3 is TGTGCCAGCAGTTTAGGTGGCATCCCCAATGAGCAGTTCTTC.

The V gene is TRBV5-6, the J gene TRBJ2-7; TRBD2 agrees at 9 bases. CDR3 length equals 14 residues. J lost 6 bases, V lost 4 bases, and 8 bases had no gene match. Germline CDR1 is SGHDT and CDR2 is YYEEEE. This chain's CDR3 is CASSMEGTSTEQYF. The CDR3 DNA sequence: TGTGCCAGCAGCATGGAAGGGACTAGCACCGAGCAGTACTTC.

The chain uses TRBV6-1 and TRBJ1-4; a weak D match, TRBD1 (6 bases). V shed 5 bases and J shed 5 bases, with 15 bases lying between them. Per the germline V gene, CDR1 is MNHNS and CDR2 is SASEGT. The CDR3 contains 15 residues. The CDR3 coding sequence is TGTGCCAGCAGTTCAATCGGACAGAGAAATGAAAAACTGTTTTTT. Its protein product is CASSSIGQRNEKLFF.

As regards this clonotype: A read error may be the cause here, since a much bigger clone is one base away. The chain links TRBV28 to TRBJ1-2, with 8 bases matching TRBD1. J lost 3 bases, V lost 8 bases, and 11 bases had no gene match. Germline CDR1 is MDHEN and CDR2 is SYDVKM. The CDR3 length is 15 residues. In nucleotides, the CDR3 is TGTGCCAGCGGTTCTAGGGCAGGGGGCGACTATGGCTACACCTTC. Protein: CASGSRAGGDYGYTF.

This clonotype has at least ten counts. V and J are TRBV30 and TRBJ1-6; no clear D. CDR1 and CDR2 (germline): GTSNPN, SVGIG (reference sequence). CDR3 length: 12 amino acids. The V end lost 4 bases, the J end lost 5 bases, and 6 bases lay between the germline ends. The CDR3 reads CAWMHNNSPLHF. CDR3 DNA sequence: TGTGCCTGGATGCACAATAATTCACCCCTCCACTTT.

V is TRBV20-1 and J is TRBJ2-1; D is undetermined. The V and J ends lost 0 bases and 2 bases respectively, with 11 bases between them. CDR1 and CDR2 (germline): DFQATT, SNEGSKA (reference sequence). This CDR3 region has 15 residues. CDR3 nucleotide sequence: TGCAGTGCTAGAGATCTCACGGAAACCTACAATGAGCAGTTCTTC. Translating it yields CSARDLTETYNEQFF.

This clonotype was counted many times. CDR3 amino acids: CASSYSSNSGEQYF. The CDR3 nucleotides read TGTGCCAGCAGTTACTCGAGCAACTCCGGCGAGCAGTACTTC. The genes are TRBV6-5 and TRBJ2-7; D not certain. The V end lost 0 bases, the J end lost 6 bases, and 12 bases lay between the germline ends. From germline, CDR1 is MNHEY and CDR2 SVGAGI. The CDR3 has 14 amino acids.

This rearrangement joins TRBV12-3 or TRBV12-4 to TRBJ2-5; 11 nucleotides line up with TRBD2. The CDR3 covers 15 residues. The V and J ends lost 6 bases and 7 bases, in that order; junction bases with no gene match: 10. CDR3 DNA sequence: TGTGCCAGCAGGCCCGAACTAGCGGGGGTTCGGACCCAGTACTTC. Amino acid sequence: CASRPELAGVRTQYF.

The chain has TRBV6-1 and TRBJ1-1; 9 bases line up with TRBD1. CDR3 length: 12 amino acids. Germline V gene sequence: CDR1 MNHNS, CDR2 SASEGT. J was trimmed by 7 bases and V by 6 bases; bases with no gene match: 3. The CDR3 loop reads CASRRDRDEAFF. CDR3 sequence (DNA): TGTGCCAGCAGACGGGACAGGGATGAAGCTTTCTTT.

Only one count was recorded for this clonotype. V is TRBV27 and J is TRBJ2-3; 7 bases map to TRBD2. In germline, CDR1 is MNHEY, CDR2 SMNVEV (reference sequence). The V gene end was trimmed by 8 bases and the J gene end by 2 bases; junction bases not matched to a gene: 10. The CDR3 is made up of 15 amino acids. The CDR3 DNA follows: TGTGCCAGCTCCCCAGGGACTATTAACACAGATACGCAGTATTTT. Translated: CASSPGTINTDTQYF.

The sample holds many counts of this clonotype. This sequence joins TRBV28 and TRBJ2-7; 9 bases map to TRBD2. V was clipped by 5 bases and J by 5 bases; unmatched bases: 10. CDR3 size: 15 residues. Germline loops: CDR1 MDHEN, CDR2 SYDVKM. The DNA for the CDR3 is TGTGCCAGCAGTCTCCCCGGGACTAGCCGGGACGAGCAGTACTTC. Translation gives CASSLPGTSRDEQYF.

The chain carries TRBV7-9 and TRBJ2-7; 9 nucleotides align to TRBD2. CDR1 is SEHNR, CDR2 FQNEAQ, per germline (reference sequence). Trimming at V came to 1 base and at J to 2 bases, leaving 3 bases not matched to a gene. The CDR3 is made up of 15 amino acids. This CDR3 reads CASSLELAGPYEQYF. In DNA, the CDR3 is TGTGCCAGCAGCTTAGAACTAGCGGGTCCCTACGAGCAGTACTTC.

The chain couples TRBV5-5 to TRBJ1-1, with D possibly TRBD1 on 5 matching bases. The CDR3 is 14 residues long. CDR1 and CDR2 (germline): SGHKS, YYEKEE (reference sequence). The ends were cut back, 2 bases at V and 3 bases at J, with 11 bases in the middle. The CDR3 nucleotides are TGTGCCAGCAGCTTCGGCTGGGGGGACACTGAAGCTTTCTTT. Translated: CASSFGWGDTEAFF.